The 11 T cell receptor beta chains below come from one sample, sequenced in a study of T cell responses to AZD1222 COVID-19 vaccine (TCRdb year 2021). The time point label on this specimen signifies: baseline before first vaccination. The library was produced with the immunoSEQ multiplex PCR assay. The immuneACCESS repertoire file appears here via TCRdb, limited to in-frame rearrangements. These files lack a portion of the clones; in checked studies, under half of the deficit traces to unresolved V genes, and the cause of the others is not known. This sample is represented by approximately 100,000 clones; about nine tenths of them were singletons. In total, the top ten clones hold 1% to 1.5% of the sample. Sequencing was performed on peripheral blood, taken on day 0 of AZD1222 vaccination. These TCRs come from an adult in good health.

The chain has TRBV3-1 (or the pseudogene TRBV3-2) and TRBJ1-2; TRBD1 matches 7 bases. The CDR3 sequence is 16 residues long. Losses at the gene ends were 1 base for V and 8 bases for J; bases not matched to a gene: 13. Germline CDR1 is LGHDT and CDR2 is YNNKEL (reference sequence). The CDR3 spells CASSQAADSGGKGYTF. The CDR3 nucleotides read TGTGCCAGCAGCCAAGCTGCGGACTCAGGGGGGAAGGGCTACACCTTC.

This chain uses TRBV7-6 with TRBJ1-2, with 10 bases matching TRBD1. Unmatched junction bases numbered 7, after V lost 1 base and J lost 5 bases. Germline CDR1 is SGHVS and CDR2 is FNYEAQ. The CDR3 runs 16 residues. The CDR3 sequence is CASSLVPGQGIYGYTF. The CDR3 region has the DNA TGTGCCAGCAGCTTAGTTCCGGGACAGGGGATTTATGGCTACACCTTC.

The chain uses TRBV19 and TRBJ1-6; D is unresolved. From germline, CDR1 is LNHDA and CDR2 SQIVND (reference sequence). The V and J ends lost 4 bases and 7 bases respectively, with 11 bases between them. This CDR3 comprises 14 residues. The CDR3 DNA is TGTGCCAGTAGTAGCCGGGTTGGGAATTCACCCCTCCACTTT. It specifies CASSSRVGNSPLHF.

The CDR3 sequence: CASSLVGVTEAFF. The DNA of the CDR3 is TGTGCCAGCAGTTTAGTCGGGGTCACTGAAGCTTTCTTT. V and J are TRBV27 and TRBJ1-1; D gene unclear. The CDR3 totals 13 residues. V gave up 2 bases and J gave up 4 bases, with 8 bases separating them. CDR1 is MNHEY and CDR2 is SMNVEV in the germline V gene (reference sequence).

The rearrangement joins TRBV19 to TRBJ2-7; D is possibly TRBD2 (6 bases). This CDR3 has 13 residues. Germline V lookup: CDR1 LNHDA, CDR2 SQIVND (reference sequence). Trimming removed 5 bases from V and 7 bases from J, with 15 bases in between. The CDR3 loop reads CASSLARAGEQYF. CDR3 DNA: TGTGCCAGTAGTCTTGCCCGGGCGGGGGAGCAGTACTTC.

The sample holds one count of this clone. The gene calls are TRBV5-5 and TRBJ2-1; a weak D match, TRBD2 (5 bases). V lost 4 bases and J lost 4, with 21 bases in between. CDR3 length: 17 residues. From germline, CDR1 is SGHKS and CDR2 YYEKEE (reference sequence). CDR3: CASSIRLPTPIYNEQFF. In DNA form, the CDR3 reads TGTGCCAGCAGCATTAGACTACCGACACCTATATACAATGAGCAGTTCTTC.

The chain carries TRBV6-5 and TRBJ2-2; 7 nucleotides agree with TRBD1. V lost 2 bases to trimming and J lost 3 bases; unmatched junction nucleotides: 3. Germline CDR1 MNHEY, CDR2 SVGAGI. This CDR3 has 15 residues. CDR3 amino acids: CASSYDRADTGELFF. For the CDR3, the DNA is TGTGCCAGCAGTTACGACAGGGCGGACACCGGGGAGCTGTTTTTT.

The V gene is TRBV28, the J gene TRBJ1-6; unclear D gene. This CDR3 contains 17 residues. In germline, CDR1 is MDHEN, CDR2 SYDVKM. Between the trimmed V and J ends, which lost 4 bases and 5 bases, there was a span of 18 bases. Here the CDR3 reads CASSSLLKESDNSPLHF. CDR3 sequence (DNA): TGTGCCAGCAGTTCCCTCCTCAAGGAGTCAGATAATTCACCCCTCCACTTT.

CDR3 sequence: CSVDWPYNEQFF. The CDR3 DNA reads TGCAGCGTTGACTGGCCCTACAATGAGCAGTTCTTC. This rearrangement joins TRBV29-1 to TRBJ2-1, with D uncertain. V was cut by 3 bases and J by 2 bases, with 5 bases left in between. Per the germline V gene, CDR1 is SQVTM and CDR2 is ANQGSEA. The length of the CDR3 is 12 residues.

J is TRBJ1-5 and V is TRBV3-1 (or the pseudogene TRBV3-2), with D unclear. CDR1 LGHDT and CDR2 YNNKEL come from the germline V gene (reference sequence). The CDR3 is made up of 15 amino acids. The V gene lost 1 base and the J gene lost 0 bases, with 7 bases spanning the gap. CDR3 protein: CASSQGSGSNQPQHF. CDR3 DNA: TGTGCCAGCAGCCAAGGTTCCGGTAGCAATCAGCCCCAGCATTTT.

The gene calls are TRBV3-1 (or the pseudogene TRBV3-2) and TRBJ1-4, with 7 bases that match TRBD1. CDR3 length equals 16 residues. After removal of 3 bases from V and 7 bases from J, the junction contained 11 bases not matched to a gene. CDR1 is LGHDT, CDR2 YNNKEL, per germline (reference sequence). The CDR3 coding sequence is TGTGCCAGCAGCCAGACAGGGCGGGAAGAGACTGAAAAACTGTTTTTT. Its protein is CASSQTGREETEKLFF.